This T cell receptor beta chain was profiled in a study of T cell repertoires in cytomegalovirus infection. Overall study context: An indication of both CMV infection and matching HLA type came from public TCR beta signatures.

TCRdb called the reads again in MiXCR, with one record for every CDR3 protein. The sample includes some 110,000 distinct CDR3 sequences, 10% of them seen just once. This CDR3 contains 19 residues. The germline CDR1 and CDR2 sequences are SGHVS and FQNEAQ. V lost 2 bases and J 4 bases, leaving 26 bases between the germline ends. Study-wide findings and caveats: Clonotype analysis showed dominance of the ex vivo response by HLA-C-restricted CMV-specific TCR beta clonotypes.

This clonotype was picked up a small number of times. Its antigen is unidentified. The sequenced sample consisted of PBMCs, sequenced either directly or after in vitro stimulation (not recorded which). The chain has TRBV7-8 and TRBJ1-1; the D is unclear. This TCR was recovered from a human donor in good health (CMV status not recorded). Some clones in this sample may be carry-over from other donors' samples. CDR3 in amino acids: CASSLKSQITSRLGTEAFF. The CDR3 DNA follows: TGTGCCAGCAGCTTAAAATCACAGATAACATCGAGATTGGGCACTGAAGCTTTCTTT.